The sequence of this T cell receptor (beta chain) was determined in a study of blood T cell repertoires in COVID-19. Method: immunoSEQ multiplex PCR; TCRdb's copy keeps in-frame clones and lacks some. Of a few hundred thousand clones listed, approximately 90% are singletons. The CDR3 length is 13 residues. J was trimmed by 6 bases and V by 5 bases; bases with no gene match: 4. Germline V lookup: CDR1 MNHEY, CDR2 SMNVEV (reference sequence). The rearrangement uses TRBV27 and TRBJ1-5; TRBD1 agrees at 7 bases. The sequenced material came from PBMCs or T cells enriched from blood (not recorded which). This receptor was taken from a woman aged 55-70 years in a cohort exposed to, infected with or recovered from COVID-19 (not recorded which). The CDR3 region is CASSTDRFQPQHF. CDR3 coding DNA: TGTGCCAGCAGTACGGACAGGTTTCAGCCCCAGCATTTT.